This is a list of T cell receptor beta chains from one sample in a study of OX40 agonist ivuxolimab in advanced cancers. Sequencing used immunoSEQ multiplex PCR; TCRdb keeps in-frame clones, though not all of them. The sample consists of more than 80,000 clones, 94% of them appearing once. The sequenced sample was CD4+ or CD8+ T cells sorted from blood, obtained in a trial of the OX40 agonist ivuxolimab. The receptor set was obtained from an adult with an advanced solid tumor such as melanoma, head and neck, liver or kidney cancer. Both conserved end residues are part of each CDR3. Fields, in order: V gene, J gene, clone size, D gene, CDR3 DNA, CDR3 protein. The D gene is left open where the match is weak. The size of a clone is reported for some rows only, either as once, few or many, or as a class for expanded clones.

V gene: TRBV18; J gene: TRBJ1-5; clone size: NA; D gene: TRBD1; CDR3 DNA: TGTGCCAGCTCACCAATACCCTTGACAGGGCCGGGCAATCAGCCCCAGCATTTT; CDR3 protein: CASSPIPLTGPGNQPQHF
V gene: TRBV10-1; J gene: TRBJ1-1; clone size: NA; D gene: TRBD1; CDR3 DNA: TGCGCCAGCAGTGAGTCTAGAGACAGGGGGAACACTGAAGCTTTCTTT; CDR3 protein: CASSESRDRGNTEAFF
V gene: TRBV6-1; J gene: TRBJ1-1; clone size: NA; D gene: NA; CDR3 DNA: TGTGCCAGCAGTGAAGCGTTGCAGGGTGATACTGAAGCTTTCTTT; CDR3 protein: CASSEALQGDTEAFF
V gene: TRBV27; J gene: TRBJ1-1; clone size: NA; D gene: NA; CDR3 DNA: TGTGCCAGCAGTTTATACCGCAGCCTGAACACTGAAGCTTTCTTT; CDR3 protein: CASSLYRSLNTEAFF
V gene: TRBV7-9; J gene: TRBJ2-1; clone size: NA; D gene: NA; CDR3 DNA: TGTGCCAGCAGCTCCCGGGCGGGGAATGAGCAGTTCTTC; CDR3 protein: CASSSRAGNEQFF
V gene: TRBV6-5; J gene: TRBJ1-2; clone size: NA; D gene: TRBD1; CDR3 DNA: TGTGCCAGCAGTTACTCACCGGGACAGCACGGTGGCTACACCTTC; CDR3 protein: CASSYSPGQHGGYTF
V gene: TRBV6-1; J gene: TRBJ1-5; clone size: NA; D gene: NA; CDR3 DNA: TGTGCCAGCAGGCAGGGCAGTCAGCCCCAGCATTTT; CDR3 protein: CASRQGSQPQHF
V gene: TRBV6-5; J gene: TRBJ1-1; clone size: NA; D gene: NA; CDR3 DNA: TGTGCCAGCAGTTACTGGGAACACACTGAAGCTTTCTTT; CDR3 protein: CASSYWEHTEAFF
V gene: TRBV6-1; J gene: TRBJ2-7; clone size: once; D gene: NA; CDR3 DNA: TGTGCCAGCAGTGAAGGGACAACCTCAATCGACGAGCAGTACTTC; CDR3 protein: CASSEGTTSIDEQYF
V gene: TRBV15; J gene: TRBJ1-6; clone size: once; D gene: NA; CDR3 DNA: TGTGCCACCAGCAGCCAGGCGTCCGTTTTCGGGGATGATAATTCACCCCTCCACTTT; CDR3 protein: CATSSQASVFGDDNSPLHF
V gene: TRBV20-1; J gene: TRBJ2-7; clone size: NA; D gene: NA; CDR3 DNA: TGCAGTGCCCAGGGTGGGTACGAGCAGTACTTC; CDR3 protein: CSAQGGYEQYF
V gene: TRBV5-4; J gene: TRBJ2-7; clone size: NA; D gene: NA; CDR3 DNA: TGTGCCAGCAGCTCGAAAGACAGCATACTACCCTACGAGCAGTACTTC; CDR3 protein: CASSSKDSILPYEQYF
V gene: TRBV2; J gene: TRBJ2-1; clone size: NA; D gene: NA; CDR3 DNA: TGTGCCAGCAGTGGACAGCCATCCTACAATGAGCAGTTCTTC; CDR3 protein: CASSGQPSYNEQFF
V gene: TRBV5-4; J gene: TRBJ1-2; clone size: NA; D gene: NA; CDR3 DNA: TGTGCCAGCACACGGGGTACAGGGTACTATGGCTACACCTTC; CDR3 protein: CASTRGTGYYGYTF
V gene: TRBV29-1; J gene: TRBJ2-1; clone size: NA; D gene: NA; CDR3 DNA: TGCAGCGTTGCGGGTACGGGTAAAAACCTAATCAATGAGCAGTTCTTC; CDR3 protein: CSVAGTGKNLINEQFF
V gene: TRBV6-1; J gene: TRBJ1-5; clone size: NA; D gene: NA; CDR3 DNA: TGTGCCAGCAGTGAAGGCCGGGTTCAGCCCCAGCATTTT; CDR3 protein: CASSEGRVQPQHF
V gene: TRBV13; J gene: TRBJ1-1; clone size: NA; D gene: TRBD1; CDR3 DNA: TGTGCCGGACTTGGACAGGGAAGCACTGAAGCTTTCTTT; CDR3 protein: CAGLGQGSTEAFF
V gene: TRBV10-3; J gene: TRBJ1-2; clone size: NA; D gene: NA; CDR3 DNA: TGTGCCATCAGTGAGTCGCCCGTGTGGGAATATGGCTACACCTTC; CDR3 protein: CAISESPVWEYGYTF
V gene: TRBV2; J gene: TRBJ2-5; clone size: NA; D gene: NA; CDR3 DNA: TGTGCCAGCAGTGACGACAGCCAAGAGACCCAGTACTTC; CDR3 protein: CASSDDSQETQYF
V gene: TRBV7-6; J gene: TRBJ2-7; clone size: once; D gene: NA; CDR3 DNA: TGTGCCAGCAGCTTCGGGGCAGACACCTACGAGCAGTACTTC; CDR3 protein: CASSFGADTYEQYF
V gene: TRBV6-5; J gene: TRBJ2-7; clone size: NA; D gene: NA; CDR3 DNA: TGTGCCAGCAGTTGGGGGAACGAGCAGTACTTC; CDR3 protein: CASSWGNEQYF
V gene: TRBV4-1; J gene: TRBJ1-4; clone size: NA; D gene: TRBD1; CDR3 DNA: TGCGCCAGCAGCCAAGAGTATTCAGGGGGGGATGAAAAACTGTTTTTT; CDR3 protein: CASSQEYSGGDEKLFF
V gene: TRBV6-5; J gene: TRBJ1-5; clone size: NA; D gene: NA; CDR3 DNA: TGTGCCAGCAGTTACGGCAGGGGTTTCAATCAGCCCCAGCATTTT; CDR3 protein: CASSYGRGFNQPQHF
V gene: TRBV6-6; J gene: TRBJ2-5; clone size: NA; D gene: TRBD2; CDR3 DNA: TGTGCCAGCAGTTACCCGGGACTAGCGGCACAAGAGACCCAGTACTTC; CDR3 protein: CASSYPGLAAQETQYF
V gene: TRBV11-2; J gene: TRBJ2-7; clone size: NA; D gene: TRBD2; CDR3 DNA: TGTGCCAGCAGGTCTCCTCCGGGACTAGGCGTCTACGAGCAGTACTTC; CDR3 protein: CASRSPPGLGVYEQYF
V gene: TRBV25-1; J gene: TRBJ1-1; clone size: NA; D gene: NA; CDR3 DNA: TGTGCCAGCAGTGAGCGGGCAGCGTTTGGGTCGGTCCCTGAAGCTTTCTTT; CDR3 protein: CASSERAAFGSVPEAFF
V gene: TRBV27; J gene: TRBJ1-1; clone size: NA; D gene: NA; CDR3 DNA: TGTGCCAGCAGGAATAACAAAGAAGCTTTCTTT; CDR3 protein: CASRNNKEAFF
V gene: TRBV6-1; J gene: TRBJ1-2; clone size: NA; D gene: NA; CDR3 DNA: TGTGCCAGCAGTGAAGATGGTTGGGGGGGCTACACCTTC; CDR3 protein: CASSEDGWGGYTF
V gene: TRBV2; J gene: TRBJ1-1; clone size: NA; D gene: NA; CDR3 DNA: TGTGCCAGCAACTTTAGGTCCCATACACGCATGAACACTGAAGCTTTCTTT; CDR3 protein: CASNFRSHTRMNTEAFF
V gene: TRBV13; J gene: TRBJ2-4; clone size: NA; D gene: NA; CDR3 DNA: TGTGCCAGCAGCTTGGGGACGTGGGGAGCCAAAAACATTCAGTACTTC; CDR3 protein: CASSLGTWGAKNIQYF
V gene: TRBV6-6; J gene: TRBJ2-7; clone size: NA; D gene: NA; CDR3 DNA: TGTGCCAGCAGTTACGGGCAGGGACACTACGAGCAGTACTTC; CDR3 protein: CASSYGQGHYEQYF
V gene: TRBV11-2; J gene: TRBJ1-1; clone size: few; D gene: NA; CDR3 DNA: TGTGCCAGCAGCTTAGGGAGGGACTATGAAGCTTTCTTT; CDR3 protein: CASSLGRDYEAFF
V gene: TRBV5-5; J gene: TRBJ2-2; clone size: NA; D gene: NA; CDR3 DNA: TGTGCCAGCAGCCTAACAGGGTTTGAGGGAGGGGAGCTGTTTTTT; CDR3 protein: CASSLTGFEGGELFF
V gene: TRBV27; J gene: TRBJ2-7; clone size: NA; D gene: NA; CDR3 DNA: TGTGCCAGCGGTTACAGGGCCTTCTACGAGCAGTACTTC; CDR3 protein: CASGYRAFYEQYF
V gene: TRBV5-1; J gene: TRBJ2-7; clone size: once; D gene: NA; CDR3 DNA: TGCGCCAGCAGCAGACACGGGGACTACGAGCAGTACTTC; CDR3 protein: CASSRHGDYEQYF
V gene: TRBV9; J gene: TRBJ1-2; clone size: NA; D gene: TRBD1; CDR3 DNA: TGTGCCAGCAGCCCACGGGCAGGGGGGCCGGTTAACTATGGCTACACCTTC; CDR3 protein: CASSPRAGGPVNYGYTF